This TCR beta chain is from a study of blood T cell repertoires in COVID-19. In the study overall: T cells, B-cell-depleted T cells, or PBMCs provided the cDNA or gDNA that served as material.

The V gene's germline CDR1 is SNHLY and CDR2 FYNNEI. CDR3 length: 16 amino acids. Trimming cost V 6 bases and J 2 bases, with 20 bases left between them. Authors' data handling: Using reference gene primer amplification, nucleated cell counts were estimated. The repertoire was sequenced with immunoSEQ multiplex PCR; TCRdb's copy has only in-frame clones and lacks some. V, J and clone size derive from that table, while D and trimming were established from the DNA sequence. The sample lists about 98,000 clones, approximately 80% occurring once. The chain joins TRBV2 to TRBJ2-7, with D possibly being TRBD2 (6 bases). This clonotype was sampled from a man aged 60 to 69 with active or convalescent COVID-19. Sequenced material: peripheral blood. CDR3 in amino acids: CASSPIKGGDTYEQYF. The CDR3 DNA reads as TGTGCCAGCAGCCCGATCAAGGGCGGGGATACCTACGAGCAGTACTTC.